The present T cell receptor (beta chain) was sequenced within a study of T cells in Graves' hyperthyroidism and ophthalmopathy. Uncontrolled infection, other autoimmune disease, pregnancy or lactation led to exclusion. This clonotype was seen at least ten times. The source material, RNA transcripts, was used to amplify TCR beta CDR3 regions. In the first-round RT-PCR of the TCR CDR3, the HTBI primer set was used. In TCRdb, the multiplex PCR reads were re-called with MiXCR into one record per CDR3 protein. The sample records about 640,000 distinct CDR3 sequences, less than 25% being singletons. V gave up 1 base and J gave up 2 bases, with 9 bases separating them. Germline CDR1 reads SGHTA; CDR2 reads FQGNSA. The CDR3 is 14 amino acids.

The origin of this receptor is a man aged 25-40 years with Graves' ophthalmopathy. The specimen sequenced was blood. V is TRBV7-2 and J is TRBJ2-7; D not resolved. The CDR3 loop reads CASSLDGAPYEQYF. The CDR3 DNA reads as TGTGCCAGCAGCTTAGACGGAGCGCCCTACGAGCAGTACTTC.